The T cell receptor (beta chain) under discussion was sequenced for a study of OX40 agonist ivuxolimab in advanced cancers. The overall study: It was ivuxolimab, an agonistic anti-OX40 (CD134) antibody, that patients were treated with. Patients with hepatocellular carcinoma, melanoma, renal cell or head and neck cancer made up the dose-escalation patients. Overall study findings and caveats: No determination was made of the antigen specificity of the expanded peripheral T cells.

This table comes from immunoSEQ multiplex PCR, and its TCRdb copy is limited to in-frame clones, with some not included. There are about 60,000 clones in the sample; about nine tenths occur only once, and roughly 25% lies in the top ten. V shed 4 bases and J shed 1 base, with 8 bases lying between them. Germline V lookup: CDR1 SQVTM, CDR2 ANQGSEA. This CDR3 spans 13 amino acids. Concerning this clone itself: Its antigen is not identified.

The sequencing here drew on CD4+ or CD8+ T cells sorted from blood, taken in a trial of the OX40 agonist ivuxolimab. The sequence was obtained from an adult with an advanced solid tumor such as melanoma, head and neck, liver or kidney cancer. V and J are TRBV29-1 and TRBJ1-3; D unresolved. The CDR3 sequence: CSVGEDSGNTIYF. The DNA for the CDR3 is TGCAGCGTTGGGGAGGATTCTGGAAACACCATATATTTT.